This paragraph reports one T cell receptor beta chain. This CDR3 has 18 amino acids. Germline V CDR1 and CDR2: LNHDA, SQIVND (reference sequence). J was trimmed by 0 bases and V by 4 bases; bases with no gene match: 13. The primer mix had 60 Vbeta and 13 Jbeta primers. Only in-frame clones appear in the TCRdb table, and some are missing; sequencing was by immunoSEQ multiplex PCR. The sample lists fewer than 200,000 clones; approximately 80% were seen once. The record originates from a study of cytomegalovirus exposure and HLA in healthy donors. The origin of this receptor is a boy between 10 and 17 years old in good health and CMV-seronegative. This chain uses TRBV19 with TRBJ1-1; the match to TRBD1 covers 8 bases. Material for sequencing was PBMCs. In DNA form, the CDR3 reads TGTGCCAGTAGTACGCCATTCGGGACAGGATTAATGAACACTGAAGCTTTCTTT. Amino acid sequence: CASSTPFGTGLMNTEAFF.